This T cell receptor beta chain was captured by sequencing in a study of cytomegalovirus exposure and HLA in healthy donors. General study points: A later analysis reportedly found that, within productive TCRs, an Asian-associated ancestry cluster had fewer N-insertions than the mean observed across the 666 donors. In an earlier analysis, productive rearrangement rates for most beta V segments clustered near 90% or 30%.

The CDR3 consists of 15 residues. The V segment lost 2 bases and the J segment 6 bases; nucleotides outside the gene matches: 6. Per germline, CDR1 SGDLS and CDR2 YYNGEE. Turning to this clone: What it binds is not known.

A multiplex PCR was run with 60 Vbeta primers and 13 Jbeta primers. Method: immunoSEQ multiplex PCR; TCRdb's copy keeps in-frame clones and lacks some. This sample has 150,000 to 200,000 clones, with around 62% found just once. This clonotype was sampled from a man aged 35-49 years in good health and CMV-seronegative. Sequenced sample: PBMCs. V gene TRBV9 combines with J gene TRBJ1-5; 9 bases agree with TRBD1. CDR3: CASSVGTGSGQPQHF. CDR3 DNA sequence: TGTGCCAGCAGCGTTGGGACAGGGTCGGGTCAGCCCCAGCATTTT.